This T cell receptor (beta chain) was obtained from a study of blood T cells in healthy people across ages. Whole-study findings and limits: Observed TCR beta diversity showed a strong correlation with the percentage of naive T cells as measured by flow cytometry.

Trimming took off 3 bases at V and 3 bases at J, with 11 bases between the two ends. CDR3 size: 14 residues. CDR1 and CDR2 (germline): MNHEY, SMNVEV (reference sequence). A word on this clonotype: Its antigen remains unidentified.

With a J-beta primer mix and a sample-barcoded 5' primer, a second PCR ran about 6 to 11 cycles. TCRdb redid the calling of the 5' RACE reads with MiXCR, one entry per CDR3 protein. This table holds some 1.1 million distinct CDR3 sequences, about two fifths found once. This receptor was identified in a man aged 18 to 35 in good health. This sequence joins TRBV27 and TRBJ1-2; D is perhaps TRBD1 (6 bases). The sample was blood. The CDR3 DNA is TGTGCCAGCAGTTTTTTGGACAGAGACTATGGCTACACCTTC. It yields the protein CASSFLDRDYGYTF.